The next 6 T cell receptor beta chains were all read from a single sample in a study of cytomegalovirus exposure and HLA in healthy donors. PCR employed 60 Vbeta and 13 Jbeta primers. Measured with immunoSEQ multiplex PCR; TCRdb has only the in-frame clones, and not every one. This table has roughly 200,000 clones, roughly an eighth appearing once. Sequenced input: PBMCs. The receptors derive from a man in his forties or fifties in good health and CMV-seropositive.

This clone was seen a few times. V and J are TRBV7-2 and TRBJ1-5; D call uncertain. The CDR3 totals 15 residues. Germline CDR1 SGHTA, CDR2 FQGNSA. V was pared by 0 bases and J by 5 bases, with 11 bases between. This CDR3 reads CASSLASAEYQPQHF. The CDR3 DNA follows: TGTGCCAGCAGCTTAGCATCCGCTGAGTATCAGCCCCAGCATTTT.

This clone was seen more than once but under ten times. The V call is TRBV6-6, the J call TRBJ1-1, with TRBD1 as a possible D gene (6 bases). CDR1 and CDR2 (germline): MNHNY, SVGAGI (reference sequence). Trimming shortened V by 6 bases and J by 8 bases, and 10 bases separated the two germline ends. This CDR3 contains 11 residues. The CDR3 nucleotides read TGTGCCAGCAGAAAAACAGGGGAAGCTTTCTTT. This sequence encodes CASRKTGEAFF.

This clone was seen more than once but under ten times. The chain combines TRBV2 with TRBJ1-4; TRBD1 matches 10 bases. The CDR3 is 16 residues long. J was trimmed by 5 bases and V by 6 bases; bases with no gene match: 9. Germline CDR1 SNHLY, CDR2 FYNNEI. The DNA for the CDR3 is TGTGCCAGCAGCGGGGACAGGGGATCGAGGAATGAAAAACTGTTTTTT. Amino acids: CASSGDRGSRNEKLFF.

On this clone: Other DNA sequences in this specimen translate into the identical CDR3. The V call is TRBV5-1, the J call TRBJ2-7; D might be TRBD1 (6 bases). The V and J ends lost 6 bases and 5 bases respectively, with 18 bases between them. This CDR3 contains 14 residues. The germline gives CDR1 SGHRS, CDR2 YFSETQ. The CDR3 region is CASKRGGSFDEQYF. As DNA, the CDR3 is TGCGCCAGCAAGAGAGGGGGAAGTTTCGACGAGCAGTACTTC.

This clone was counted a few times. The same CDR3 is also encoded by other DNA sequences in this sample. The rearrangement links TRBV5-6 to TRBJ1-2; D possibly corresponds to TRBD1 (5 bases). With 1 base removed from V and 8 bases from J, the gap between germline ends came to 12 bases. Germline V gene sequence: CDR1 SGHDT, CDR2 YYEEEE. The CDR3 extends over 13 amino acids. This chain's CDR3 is CASSLRQGDGYTF. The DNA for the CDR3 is TGTGCCAGCAGCTTGCGGCAGGGTGACGGCTACACCTTC. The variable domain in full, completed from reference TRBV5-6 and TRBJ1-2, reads DAGVTQSPTHLIKTRGQQVTLRCSPKSGHDTVSWYQQALGQGPQFIFQYYEEEERQRGNFPDRFSGHQFPNYSSELNVNALLLGDSALYLCASSLRQGDGYTFGSGTRLTVV.

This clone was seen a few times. CDR3 nucleotide sequence: TGCAGCGTTGAAGTCCAGGGAAGGGGCGAGCAGTACGTC. Translation: CSVEVQGRGEQYV. V and J are TRBV29-1 and TRBJ2-7; TRBD1 is a possible D gene (5 bases). The V gene's germline CDR1 is SQVTM and CDR2 ANQGSEA. The V and J ends lost 1 base and 6 bases respectively, with 13 bases between them. This CDR3 has 13 amino acids.